A selection of T cell receptor beta chains follows, all from one sample in a study of CD8+CD57+ T cells in acquired aplastic anemia. MiXCR, run by TCRdb on the reads, gives a single entry per CDR3 protein. The data contain some 410,000 distinct CDR3 sequences, roughly 64% of them singletons. Sequenced sample: sorted CD4+, CD8+, or CD8+CD57+ T cells (not recorded which) from PBMCs. These receptors were taken from a human donor in good health, serving as a control. The CDR3 runs from the conserved cysteine through the conserved F or W. The order of the fields is clone size, D gene, J gene, V gene, CDR3 protein, CDR3 DNA. The D gene is left open where the match is weak. Some rows mark clone size as missing; the rest say once, few, many or name a class of expanded clone.

once	-	TRBJ1-2	TRBV7-2	CASSPVSERSSGYTF	TGTGCCAGCAGCCCAGTTTCGGAAAGGAGCTCTGGCTACACCTTC
once	-	TRBJ2-7	TRBV2	CASSSRSGMSGANVQPYF	TGTGCCAGCAGCTCCCGGTCAGGTATGTCTGGGGCCAACGTCCAGCCGTACTTC
-	-	TRBJ2-7	TRBV19	CASSSGQALYEQYF	TGTGCCAGTAGCTCAGGCCAGGCCCTCTACGAGCAGTACTTC
-	TRBD2	TRBJ2-5	TRBV2	CASRVGLAGGTQYF	TGTGCCAGCAGGGTAGGACTAGCGGGGGGGACCCAGTACTTC
many	TRBD2	TRBJ2-5	TRBV12-3/TRBV12-4	CASRPSGTREGTQYF	TGTGCCAGCAGACCCTCCGGGACTAGGGAAGGGACCCAGTACTTC
-	-	TRBJ1-1	TRBV12-3/TRBV12-4	CASSVRGHPNTEAFF	TGTGCCAGCAGTGTCAGGGGACATCCGAACACTGAAGCTTTCTTT
-	-	TRBJ1-4	TRBV18	CASSYGTFRGDEKLSF	TGTGCCAGCTCTTACGGGACTTTTAGAGGGGATGAAAAACTGTCTTTT
-	TRBD1	TRBJ2-7	TRBV19	CASSIAGTGKTYEQYF	TGTGCCAGTAGTATAGCTGGGACAGGGAAAACCTACGAGCAGTACTTC
-	-	TRBJ2-5	TRBV7-8	CASSRTRSGANQYF	TGTGCCAGCAGCAGGACCCGGTCTGGGGCCAACCAGTACTTC
few	TRBD1	TRBJ2-7	TRBV2	CASSGQGPSIYEQYF	TGTGCCAGCAGTGGACAGGGGCCTTCCATCTACGAGCAGTACTTC
many	-	TRBJ1-3	TRBV6-5	CASSSIDSSGNTIYF	TGTGCCAGCAGTTCGATCGACAGCTCTGGAAACACCATATATTTT
-	-	TRBJ1-6	TRBV20-1	CSARDSVGDDNSPLHF	TGCAGTGCTAGGGACAGCGTCGGTGATGATAATTCACCCCTCCACTTT